This entry describes one T cell receptor (beta chain). The CDR3 sequence is 14 residues long. With 4 bases removed from V and 5 bases from J, the gap between germline ends came to 15 bases. Per germline, CDR1 SGHAT and CDR2 FQNNGV. This entry belongs to a study of blood T cell repertoires in COVID-19. Study context: There were acute and convalescent COVID-19 samples, and they came from the United States, Italy and Spain. Sources were T cells, B-cell-depleted T cells, or PBMCs; the material itself was cDNA or gDNA.

Original processing methods: Amplification with reference gene primers provided the estimates of nucleated cell counts. Using immunoSEQ multiplex PCR, the repertoire was profiled, and TCRdb retains in-frame clones only, with some absent. The D gene and trimming were derived from the DNA, and the V and J assignments and clone size from that table. The sample holds 150,000 to 200,000 clones; 70% to 90% are singletons and the top ten take 2.5% to 3%. This sequence originates from a woman under 40 with active or convalescent COVID-19. Sample: peripheral blood. The chain joins TRBV11-2 to TRBJ2-7; a possible D gene is TRBD2 (5 bases). CDR3 sequence reads: CASSSLRGRNEQYF. The CDR3 region has the DNA TGTGCCAGCAGCTCTCTTCGAGGGCGGAACGAGCAGTACTTC. Supplemented by reference TRBV11-2 and TRBJ2-7, the full variable domain reads EAGVAQSPRYKIIEKRQSVAFWCNPISGHATLYWYQQILGQGPKLLIQFQNNGVVDDSQLPKDRFSAERLKGVDSTLKIQPAKLEDSAVYLCASSSLRGRNEQYFGPGTRLTVT.